This T cell receptor beta chain was recovered during a study of beta chain features in type 1 diabetes (dated by TCRdb to the late 2010s). Regarding the research as a whole: Patients and healthy donors did not differ in mean age, gender distribution, total cell number or subset yield. A total of 107,917,701 sorted cells were examined across all samples, and a strong correlation was observed between cell number per subset and RNA yield. In the study, TCRB repertoires of sorted circulating CD4+ T cell subsets from recently diagnosed type 1 diabetes patients were compared with those of matched healthy donors. Regulatory and stem cell-like memory subsets were isolated from only 8 patients and roughly 8 healthy donors, whereas naive and central memory subsets came from all 28 donors.

CDR1 and CDR2 (SGHRS, YFSETQ) derive from the germline V gene. The CDR3 holds 11 amino acids from the cysteine to the phenylalanine. Only the CDR3 region is kept as DNA, spanning 33 bases read in frame from base 1. A distance of 6 bases separates the germline ends of V and J, which lose 2 bases and 6 bases respectively. A single peripheral blood draw of approximately 110 mL on average was collected from each donor into heparinised tubes. A BD FACSAria II was used to sort naive, central memory, regulatory and stem cell-like memory CD4+ T cells with a panel that included CD45RO, CCR7, CD25, CD127, CD95 and CD27. Purity was above 95% for every sorted population. PBMCs were isolated right away by Lymphoprep density gradient centrifugation and were stained directly, without culture. To minimize batch effects, samples were stained and sorted in pairs, one healthy donor with one patient per experiment. The study at large found these results: Because small numbers of individuals were included in the HLA sub-analyses, any influence of HLA type on TCRB rearrangement was left unresolved. In all four CD4+ subsets, TCRB CDR3 length was moderately but significantly shorter in type 1 diabetes patients. Because cDNA was sequenced instead of genomic DNA, activated cells with high expression could be over-represented, although the groups did not differ in activation or CD3 levels. Fewer insertions and more nucleotide deletions at VDJ recombination sites were observed in patients with type 1 diabetes, implying thymic rearrangement abnormalities. Shorter templates might have been favored by PCR, but patient and control samples were amplified and corrected together, so both groups would have been affected equally by any skew. Naive, central memory and regulatory TCRB repertoires appeared to be more alike among patients than among healthy donors.

The entire isolated RNA was reverse transcribed using the High Capacity cDNA Reverse Transcription Kit, and thus expressed TCRB transcripts were sequenced. Naive, central memory and regulatory T cell samples underwent deep immunoSEQ sequencing, averaging around 3.7 million total reads per sample. Sorted cells were lysed in RLT buffer, and RNA was extracted using DNase-treated RNeasy Micro or Mini kits according to cell number. Each cell subset was processed separately to prevent cross-contamination, with patient and healthy donor samples processed together. Using the immunoSEQ multiplex PCR, TCRB sequences were amplified from cDNA into 87-bp fragments spanning the CDR3 region. Amplicons were sequenced on the Illumina HiSeq platform. For the original study's pipeline: PCR bias was computationally corrected using synthetic template baselines, reads within Hamming distance 2 were collapsed, and singletons that could not be merged were discarded. Reads were aligned to IMGT to assign V, D and J genes, CDR3 length, and insertions or deletions at six rearrangement sites. Within each subset, clonotype counts were normalized to the number of sorted cells before true diversity and Gini coefficients were calculated with the tcR R package. Repertoire sharing was quantified using the overlap coefficient calculated on TCRB nucleotide sequences. Out-of-frame TCRB sequences from naive cells were analyzed as a proxy for the pre-selection repertoire. What TCRdb holds here is the immuneACCESS table cut down to in-frame rearrangements. Part of the clones is not present; checked against another copy, under half of the missing clones reflect an unresolved V gene, and the others are unexplained. V and J calls and clone size are given by that table; D and trimming were obtained from the DNA. The sample records around 690,000 clones, around an eighth of which are singletons. More than 0.1% of the sample is in the top ten clones.

The sample holds a few counts of this clone. The specificity of this receptor is unknown. Base qualities are not at hand, and no much larger clone is one base apart. Material: naive CD4+ T cells from blood. The intended sense of this specimen's cell subset or site label: true naive CD4+ T cells. The rearranged segments are TRBV5-1 and TRBJ2-7, with the D gene not confidently named. This TCR came from a man aged 25-45 years with type 1 diabetes. The CDR3 reads CASSLRSEQYF. The base sequence is TGCGCCAGCAGCTTAAGAAGCGAGCAGTACTTC.